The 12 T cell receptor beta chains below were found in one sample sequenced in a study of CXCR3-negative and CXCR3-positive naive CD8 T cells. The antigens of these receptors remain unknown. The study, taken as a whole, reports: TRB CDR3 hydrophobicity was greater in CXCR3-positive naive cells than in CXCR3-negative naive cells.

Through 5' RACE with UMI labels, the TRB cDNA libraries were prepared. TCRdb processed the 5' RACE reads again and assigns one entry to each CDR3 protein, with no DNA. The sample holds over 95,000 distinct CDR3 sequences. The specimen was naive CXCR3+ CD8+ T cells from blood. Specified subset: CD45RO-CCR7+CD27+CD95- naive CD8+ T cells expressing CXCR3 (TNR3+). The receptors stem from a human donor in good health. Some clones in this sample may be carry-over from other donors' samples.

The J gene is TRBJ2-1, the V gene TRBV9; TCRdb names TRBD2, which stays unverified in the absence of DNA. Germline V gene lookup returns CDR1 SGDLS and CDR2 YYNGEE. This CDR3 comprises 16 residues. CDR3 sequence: CASSLRSGLVNNEQFF. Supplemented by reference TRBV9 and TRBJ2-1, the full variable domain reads DSGVTQTPKHLITATGQRVTLRCSPRSGDLSVYWYQQSLDQGLQFLIQYYNGEERAKGNILERFSAQQFPDLHSELNLSSLELGDSALYFCASSLRSGLVNNEQFFGPGTRLTVL.

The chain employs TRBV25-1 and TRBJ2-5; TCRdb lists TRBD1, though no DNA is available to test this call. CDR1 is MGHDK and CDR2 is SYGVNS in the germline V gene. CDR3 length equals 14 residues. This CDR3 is CASSPTGAAETQYF.

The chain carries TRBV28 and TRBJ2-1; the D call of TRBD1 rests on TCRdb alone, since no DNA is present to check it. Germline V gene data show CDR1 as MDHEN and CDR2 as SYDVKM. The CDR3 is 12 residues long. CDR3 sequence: CASRTGGNEQFF. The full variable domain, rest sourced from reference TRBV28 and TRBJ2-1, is DVKVTQSSRYLVKRTGEKVFLECVQDMDHENMFWYRQDPGLGLRLIYFSYDVKMKEKGDIPEGYSVSREKKERFSLILESASTNQTSMYLCASRTGGNEQFFGPGTRLTVL.

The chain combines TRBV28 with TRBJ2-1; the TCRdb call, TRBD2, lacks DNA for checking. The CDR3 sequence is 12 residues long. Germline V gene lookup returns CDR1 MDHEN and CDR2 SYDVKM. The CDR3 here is CASSDYGYEQFF.

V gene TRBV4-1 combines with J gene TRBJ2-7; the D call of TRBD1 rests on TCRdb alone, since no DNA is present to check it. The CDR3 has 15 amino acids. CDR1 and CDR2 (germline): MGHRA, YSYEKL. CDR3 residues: CASSPTPGRPYEQYF.

CDR3: CASSLGTSNTDTQYF. The chain employs TRBV7-9 and TRBJ2-3; TCRdb names TRBD2, which stays unverified in the absence of DNA. Looked up from germline, CDR1 is SEHNR and CDR2 is FQNEAQ (reference sequence). This CDR3 comprises 15 residues.

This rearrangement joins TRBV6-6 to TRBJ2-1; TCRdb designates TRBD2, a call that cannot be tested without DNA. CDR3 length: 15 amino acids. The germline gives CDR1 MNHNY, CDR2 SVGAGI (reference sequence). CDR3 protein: CASWEGTSSYNEQFF.

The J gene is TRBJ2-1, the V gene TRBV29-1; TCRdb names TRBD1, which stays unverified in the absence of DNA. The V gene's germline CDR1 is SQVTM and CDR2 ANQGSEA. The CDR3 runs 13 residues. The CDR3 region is CSSLQGDYNEQFF.

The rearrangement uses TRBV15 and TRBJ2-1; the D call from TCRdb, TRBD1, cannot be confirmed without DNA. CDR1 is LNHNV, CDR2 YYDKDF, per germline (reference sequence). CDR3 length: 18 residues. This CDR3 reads CATSRDTVGVLAHNEQFF.

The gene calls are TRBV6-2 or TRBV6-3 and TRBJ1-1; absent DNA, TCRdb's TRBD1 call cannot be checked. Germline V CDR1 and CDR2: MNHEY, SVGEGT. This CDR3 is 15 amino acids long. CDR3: CASSPRAELNTEAFF.

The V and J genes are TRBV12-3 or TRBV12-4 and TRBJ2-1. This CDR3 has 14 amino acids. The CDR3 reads CASSFAVGYNEQFF.

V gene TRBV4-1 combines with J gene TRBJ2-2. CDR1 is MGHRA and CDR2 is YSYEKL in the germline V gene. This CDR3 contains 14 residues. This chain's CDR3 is CASSQASWPGELFF.